A single sample gave rise to the 15 T cell receptor beta chains below, sequenced in a study of cytomegalovirus exposure and HLA in healthy donors. The PCR contained 60 Vbeta and 13 Jbeta primers. TCRdb's table, derived via immunoSEQ multiplex PCR, lists solely in-frame clones and lacks some. The sample consists of about 170,000 clones, approximately 72% of them appearing once. The sequenced sample was PBMCs. The receptors come from a human donor in good health.

The rearrangement links TRBV19 to TRBJ2-1; D is undetermined. The CDR3 runs to 14 residues. In germline, CDR1 is LNHDA, CDR2 SQIVND (reference sequence). The V end was cut by 3 bases, the J end by 6 bases, with 12 bases between. In DNA form, the CDR3 reads TGTGCCAGTAGTATGCGACAAATCTTCAATGAGCAGTTCTTC. This sequence encodes CASSMRQIFNEQFF.

This clone turned up a few times. The chain joins TRBV19 to TRBJ2-3; possible D gene TRBD2, 5 bases. This CDR3 is built from 14 residues. Between the trimmed V and J ends, which lost 6 bases and 4 bases, there was a span of 14 bases. Germline V CDR1 and CDR2: LNHDA, SQIVND (reference sequence). This chain's CDR3 is CASRGRLAADTQYF. CDR3 DNA sequence: TGTGCCAGTAGAGGGCGGCTAGCAGCAGATACGCAGTATTTT.

This clone has a handful of counts. The chain combines TRBV6-1 with TRBJ2-1, with TRBD2 identical over 11 bases. The CDR3 spans 14 residues. CDR1 and CDR2 (germline): MNHNS, SASEGT. Losses at the gene ends were 2 bases for V and 6 bases for J; bases not matched to a gene: 0. CDR3 nucleotides: TGTGCCAGCAGTGAACTAGCGGGGGGCAATGAGCAGTTCTTC. It yields the protein CASSELAGGNEQFF.

The chain employs TRBV11-1 and TRBJ2-7, with 8 bases fitting TRBD1. The germline V gene encodes CDR1 SGHAT and CDR2 FQDESV (reference sequence). The CDR3 runs to 15 residues. V lost 5 bases and J lost 0; bases outside the gene matches: 6. Written as DNA, the CDR3 is TGTGCCAGCAGCGGCCGGGACAGGAGCTCCTACGAGCAGTACTTC. Amino acid sequence: CASSGRDRSSYEQYF.

This chain connects TRBV10-3 to TRBJ2-4; D is possibly TRBD1 (5 bases). The CDR3 spans 17 residues. Trimming removed 0 bases from V and 2 bases from J, with 14 bases in between. Germline lookup yields CDR1 ENHRY and CDR2 SYGVKD. The CDR3 DNA reads TGTGCCATCAGTGAGTCCGCAGGCCAGGGAACCAAAAACATTCAGTACTTC. This encodes CAISESAGQGTKNIQYF.

The chain uses TRBV7-6 and TRBJ2-7; D is possibly TRBD2 (7 bases). The V and J ends lost 1 base and 3 bases respectively, with 13 bases between them. The CDR3 covers 15 residues. The V gene's germline CDR1 is SGHVS and CDR2 FNYEAQ. The CDR3 region is CASSLGPRGGYEQYF. CDR3 DNA: TGTGCCAGCAGCTTAGGTCCGAGGGGGGGCTACGAGCAGTACTTC.

This chain links TRBV2 with TRBJ1-5; no clear D gene. The ends were cut back, 3 bases at V and 0 bases at J, with 12 bases in the middle. This CDR3 comprises 16 residues. CDR1 and CDR2 (germline): SNHLY, FYNNEI. CDR3 sequence reads: CASSDPQANSNQPQHF. DNA for the CDR3: TGTGCCAGCAGTGACCCCCAGGCCAATAGCAATCAGCCCCAGCATTTT. Combining the CDR3 with reference TRBV2 and TRBJ1-5 gives the whole variable domain EPEVTQTPSHQVTQMGQEVILRCVPISNHLYFYWYRQILGQKVEFLVSFYNNEISEKSEIFDDQFSVERPDGSNFTLKIRSTKLEDSAMYFCASSDPQANSNQPQHFGDGTRLSIL.

The chain has TRBV10-3 and TRBJ1-2; TRBD1 matches at 7 bases. Germline trimming cut 4 bases from V and 0 bases from J; bases unmatched to any gene: 11. Germline loops: CDR1 ENHRY, CDR2 SYGVKD. The CDR3 is made up of 17 amino acids. The CDR3 DNA reads TGTGCCATCAGTGGGGGACAGCCTCTTAGACCTAACTATGGCTACACCTTC. Residues: CAISGGQPLRPNYGYTF.

The chain employs TRBV2 and TRBJ2-2; possibly TRBD1 for D (5 bases). This CDR3 has 15 residues. Deletions cut 3 bases from V and 1 base from J, with 9 bases between. Germline V gene data show CDR1 as SNHLY and CDR2 as FYNNEI. CDR3 amino acids: CASSDRDLNTGELFF. The DNA of the CDR3 is TGTGCCAGCAGTGACAGGGATTTGAACACCGGGGAGCTGTTTTTT.

This clone was seen just once. This rearrangement joins TRBV27 to TRBJ1-1; D might be TRBD1 (5 bases). V lost 1 base and J lost 4, with 7 bases in between. This CDR3 comprises 13 residues. CDR1 is MNHEY, CDR2 SMNVEV, per germline (reference sequence). The CDR3 DNA follows: TGTGCCAGCAGTTTATTAGGGGTCACTGAAGCTTTCTTT. The encoded protein is CASSLLGVTEAFF.

This clone was seen more than once but under ten times. V usage is TRBV4-1 and J usage is TRBJ1-4; D is ambiguous. In germline, CDR1 is MGHRA, CDR2 YSYEKL. The CDR3 is 14 amino acids. V was shortened by 0 bases and J by 10 bases, with 12 bases between the two germline ends. The CDR3 DNA sequence: TGCGCCAGCAGCCAAGATCTAGGAACGGGAAAACTGTTTTTT. Its translation is CASSQDLGTGKLFF.

This clone was detected only a few times. The V gene is TRBV25-1, the J gene TRBJ1-5; TRBD1 might be the D (5 bases). The CDR3 length is 17 residues. Germline V gives CDR1 MGHDK, CDR2 SYGVNS. Between the trimmed V and J ends, which lost 1 base and 0 bases, there was a span of 13 bases. The CDR3 loop is CASSESGTGYSNQPQHF. CDR3 DNA sequence: TGTGCCAGCAGTGAATCAGGGACTGGGTATAGCAATCAGCCCCAGCATTTT.

The table lists this clone with a few counts. The chain joins TRBV7-3 to TRBJ1-5, with D hard to call. V gave up 2 bases and J gave up 5 bases, with 7 bases separating them. Per germline, CDR1 SGHTA and CDR2 FQGTGA. The CDR3 sequence is 13 residues long. The CDR3 here is CASSLGVDQPQHF. For the CDR3, the DNA is TGTGCCAGCAGCTTAGGAGTGGATCAGCCCCAGCATTTT.

This rearrangement joins TRBV2 to TRBJ2-1, with 10 bases that match TRBD2. With V trimmed by 2 bases and J by 8 bases, 3 bases remained unmatched. CDR1 is SNHLY and CDR2 is FYNNEI in the germline V gene. CDR3 size: 14 residues. The CDR3 sequence is CASSEPSGGDEQFF. In DNA, the CDR3 is TGTGCCAGCAGTGAACCTAGCGGGGGCGATGAGCAGTTCTTC.

V is TRBV11-3 and J is TRBJ2-7; 8 bases are a match to TRBD1. Germline CDR1 and CDR2: SGHNT and YENEEA. CDR3 length: 15 amino acids. V shed 5 bases and J 4 bases; nucleotides not matched to a gene: 10. The CDR3 loop reads CASSNIGQGDYEQYF. The CDR3 DNA follows: TGTGCCAGCAGCAATATCGGACAGGGAGATTACGAGCAGTACTTC.